The sequence of this TCR beta chain was determined in a study of shared clonotypes between healthy human individuals. V lost 4 bases to trimming and J lost 9 bases, with 11 bases between them. Germline values: CDR1 SGHNT, CDR2 YYREEE (reference sequence). The length of the CDR3 is 13 residues. Assay execution took place at the deep level. Sequenced by immunoSEQ multiplex PCR; TCRdb stores in-frame clones only, minus some. The sample lists 1.5 million to 2.5 million clones, roughly 95% occurring once. The naive CD8 population came from CD45RO-negative cells selected for CCR7, without terminally differentiated effector memory CD45RA+ cells.

The chain couples TRBV5-4 to TRBJ1-6; weak D call: TRBD1 (6 bases). The receptor was isolated from a man aged 18 to 29 in good health. The sample was naive CD8+ T cells sorted from blood. Here the CDR3 reads CASSLPDSSPLHF. As DNA, the CDR3 is TGTGCCAGCAGCCTGCCGGACAGTTCACCCCTCCACTTT. Using reference TRBV5-4 and TRBJ1-6 for the parts outside the CDR3, the full variable domain is ETGVTQSPTHLIKTRGQQVTLRCSSQSGHNTVSWYQQALGQGPQFIFQYYREEENGRGNFPPRFSGLQFPNYSSELNVNALELDDSALYLCASSLPDSSPLHFGNGTRLTVT.